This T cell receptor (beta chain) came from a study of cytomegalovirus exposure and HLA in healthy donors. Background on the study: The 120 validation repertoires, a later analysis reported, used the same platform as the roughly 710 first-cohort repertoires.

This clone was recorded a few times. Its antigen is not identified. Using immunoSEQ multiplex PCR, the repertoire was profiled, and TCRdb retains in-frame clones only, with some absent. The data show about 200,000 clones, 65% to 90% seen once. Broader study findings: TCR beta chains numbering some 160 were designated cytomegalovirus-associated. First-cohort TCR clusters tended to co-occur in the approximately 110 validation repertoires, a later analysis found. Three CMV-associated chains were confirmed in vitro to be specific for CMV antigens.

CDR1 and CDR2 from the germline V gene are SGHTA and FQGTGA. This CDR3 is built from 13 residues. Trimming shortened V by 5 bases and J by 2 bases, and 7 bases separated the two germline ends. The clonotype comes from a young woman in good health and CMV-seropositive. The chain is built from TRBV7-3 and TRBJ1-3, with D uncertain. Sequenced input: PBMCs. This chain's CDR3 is CASSPLAGNTIYF. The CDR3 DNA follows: TGTGCCAGCAGCCCGTTAGCTGGAAACACCATATATTTT.